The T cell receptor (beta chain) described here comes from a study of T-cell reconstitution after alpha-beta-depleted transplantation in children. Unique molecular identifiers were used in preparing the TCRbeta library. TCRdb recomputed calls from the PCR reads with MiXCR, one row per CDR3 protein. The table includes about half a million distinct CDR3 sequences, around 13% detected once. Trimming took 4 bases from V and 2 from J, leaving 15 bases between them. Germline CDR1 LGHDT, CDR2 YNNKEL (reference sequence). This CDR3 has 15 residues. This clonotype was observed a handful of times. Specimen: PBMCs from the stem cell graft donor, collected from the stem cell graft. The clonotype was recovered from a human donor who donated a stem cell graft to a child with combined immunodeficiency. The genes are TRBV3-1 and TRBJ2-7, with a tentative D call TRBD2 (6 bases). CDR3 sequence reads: CASSPRAGRPYEQYF. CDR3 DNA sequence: TGTGCCAGCAGCCCACGCGCGGGGAGGCCCTACGAGCAGTACTTC.